The clone carrying this T cell receptor beta chain appeared once. A much larger clonotype is one base distant, so this may be a read error. This sample was taken from a study of T-cell reconstitution after alpha-beta-depleted transplantation in children. Unique molecular identifiers featured in how the TCRbeta library was prepared. A single record per CDR3 protein comes from TCRdb applying MiXCR to the PCR reads. This sample has 240,000 or so distinct CDR3 sequences, with under 9.5% found just once. The V end lost 3 bases, the J end lost 7 bases, and 12 bases lay between the germline ends. The CDR3 has 13 amino acids. The germline V gene has CDR1 LNHDA and CDR2 SQIVND (reference sequence).

The chain links TRBV19 to TRBJ1-2; D is ambiguous. This sequence was found in a male patient aged 10 to 17 who had a stem cell transplant for acute lymphoblastic leukemia, so the T cells may come from the graft donor. The source was PBMCs, mostly from graft donor cells, collected 180 days after TCRalphabeta/CD19-depleted stem cell transplant. The CDR3 region is CASSMVMEAGYTF. The CDR3 DNA reads as TGTGCCAGTAGTATGGTCATGGAGGCTGGCTACACCTTC.